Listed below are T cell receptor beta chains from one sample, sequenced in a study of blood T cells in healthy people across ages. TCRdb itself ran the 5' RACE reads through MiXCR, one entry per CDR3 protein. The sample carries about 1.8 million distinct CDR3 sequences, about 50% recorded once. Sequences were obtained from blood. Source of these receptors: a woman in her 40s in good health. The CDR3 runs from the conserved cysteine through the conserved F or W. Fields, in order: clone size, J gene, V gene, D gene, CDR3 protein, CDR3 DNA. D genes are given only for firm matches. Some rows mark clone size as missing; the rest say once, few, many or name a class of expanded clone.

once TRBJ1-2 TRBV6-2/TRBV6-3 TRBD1 CASSYYRGLFLDYGYTF TGTGCCAGCAGTTACTACAGGGGGCTCTTCCTGGACTATGGCTACACCTTC
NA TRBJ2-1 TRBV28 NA CASSLLTGRGLSYNEQFF TGTGCCAGCAGTCTCCTGACAGGTCGGGGGCTTTCCTACAATGAGCAGTTCTTC
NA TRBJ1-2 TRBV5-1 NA CASSLDRQTCGYTF TGCGCCAGCAGCTTGGACAGGCAGACCTGTGGCTACACCTTC
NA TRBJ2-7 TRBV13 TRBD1 CASSYAGTGGWEQYF TGTGCCAGCAGTTATGCCGGGACAGGGGGGTGGGAGCAGTACTTC
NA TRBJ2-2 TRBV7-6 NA CASSYWDVDTGELFF TGTGCCAGCAGCTATTGGGACGTCGACACCGGGGAGCTGTTTTTT
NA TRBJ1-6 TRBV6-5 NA CASSYGGARNSPLHF TGTGCCAGCAGTTACGGGGGGGCGAGAAATTCACCCCTCCACTTT
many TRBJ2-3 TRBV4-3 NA CASSQDTGPTDTQYF TGCGCCAGCAGCCAGGATACGGGGCCAACAGATACGCAGTATTTT
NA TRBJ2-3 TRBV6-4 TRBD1 CASSDSGTVGTDTRYF TGTGCCAGCAGTGACTCGGGGACAGTTGGCACAGATACGCGGTATTTT
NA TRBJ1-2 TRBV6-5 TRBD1 CASSYSDPTGLYGYTF TGTGCCAGCAGTTACTCCGATCCGACAGGGCTTTATGGCTACACCTTC
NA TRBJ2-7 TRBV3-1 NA CASSQGVYSEQYF TGTGCCAGCAGCCAAGGGGTCTACAGCGAGCAGTACTTC
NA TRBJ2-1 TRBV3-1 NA CASSPWGSSYEQFF TGTGCCAGCAGCCCGTGGGGATCCTCCTACGAGCAGTTCTTC
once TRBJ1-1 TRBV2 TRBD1 CASRRDSLRSTEAFF TGTGCCAGCAGGAGGGACAGCCTAAGGAGCACTGAAGCTTTCTTT
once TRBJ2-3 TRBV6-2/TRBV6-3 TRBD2 CASSRTSASGGAPDTQYF TGTGCCAGCAGTCGCACCTCCGCTAGCGGGGGGGCCCCAGATACGCAGTATTTT
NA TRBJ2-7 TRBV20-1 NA CSARDPGVGQYEQYF TGCAGTGCTAGAGATCCCGGGGTCGGACAATACGAGCAGTACTTC
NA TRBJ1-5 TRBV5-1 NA CASSLAGKANQPQHF TGCGCCAGCAGCTTGGCCGGAAAGGCAAATCAGCCCCAGCATTTT
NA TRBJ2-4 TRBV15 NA CATRIKNIQYF TGTGCCACCCGGATCAAAAACATTCAGTACTTC